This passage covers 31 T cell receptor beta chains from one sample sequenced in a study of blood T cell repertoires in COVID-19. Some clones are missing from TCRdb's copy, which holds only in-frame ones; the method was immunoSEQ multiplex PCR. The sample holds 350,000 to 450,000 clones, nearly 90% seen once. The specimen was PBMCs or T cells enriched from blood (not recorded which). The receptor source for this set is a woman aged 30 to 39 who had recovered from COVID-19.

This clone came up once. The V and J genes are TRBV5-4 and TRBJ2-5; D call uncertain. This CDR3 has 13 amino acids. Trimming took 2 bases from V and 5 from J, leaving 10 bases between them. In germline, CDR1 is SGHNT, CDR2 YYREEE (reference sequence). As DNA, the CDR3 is TGTGCCAGCAGCTTTGCTGCTCGGGAGACCCAGTACTTC. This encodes CASSFAARETQYF.

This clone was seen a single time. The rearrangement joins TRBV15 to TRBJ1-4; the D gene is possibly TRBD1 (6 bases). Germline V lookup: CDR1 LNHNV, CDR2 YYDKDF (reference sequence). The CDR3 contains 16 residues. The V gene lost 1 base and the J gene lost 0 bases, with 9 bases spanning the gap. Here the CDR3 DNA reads TGTGCCACCAGCAGAGTCGGGACAACAACTAATGAAAAACTGTTTTTT. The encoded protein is CATSRVGTTTNEKLFF.

The CDR3 sequence is CATSRDYSAIEAFF. For the CDR3, the DNA is TGTGCCACCAGCAGAGATTACAGTGCCATTGAAGCTTTCTTT. The genes are TRBV15 and TRBJ1-1; D gene uncertain. V lost 0 bases, J lost 7 bases, and 12 bases lay in between. Germline V CDR1 and CDR2: LNHNV, YYDKDF (reference sequence). The CDR3 sequence is 14 residues long.

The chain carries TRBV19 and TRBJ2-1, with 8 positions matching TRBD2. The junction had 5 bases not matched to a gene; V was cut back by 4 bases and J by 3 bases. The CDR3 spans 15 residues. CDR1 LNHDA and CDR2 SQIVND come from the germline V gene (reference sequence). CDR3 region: CASSTGGGSYNEQFF. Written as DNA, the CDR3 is TGTGCCAGTAGTACCGGGGGGGGAAGCTACAATGAGCAGTTCTTC.

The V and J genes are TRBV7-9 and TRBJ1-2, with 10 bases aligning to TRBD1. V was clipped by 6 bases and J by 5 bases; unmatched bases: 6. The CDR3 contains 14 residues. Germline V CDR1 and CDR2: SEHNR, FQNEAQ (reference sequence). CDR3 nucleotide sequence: TGTGCCAGCAGGCGGGACAGGGGAGTTTATGGCTACACCTTC. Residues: CASRRDRGVYGYTF.

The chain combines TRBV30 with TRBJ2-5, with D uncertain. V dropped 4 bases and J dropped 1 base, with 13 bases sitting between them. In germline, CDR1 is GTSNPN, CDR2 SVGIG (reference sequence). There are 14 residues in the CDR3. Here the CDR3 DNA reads TGTGCCTGGATGGGTGGCGGCATCCAAGAGACCCAGTACTTC. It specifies CAWMGGGIQETQYF.

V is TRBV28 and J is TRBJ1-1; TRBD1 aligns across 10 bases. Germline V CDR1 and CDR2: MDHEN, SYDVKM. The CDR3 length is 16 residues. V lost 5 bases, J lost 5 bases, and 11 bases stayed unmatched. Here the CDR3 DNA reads TGTGCCAGCAGTCCCCACCGGGACAGGGGCGAAACTGAAGCTTTCTTT. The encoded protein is CASSPHRDRGETEAFF.

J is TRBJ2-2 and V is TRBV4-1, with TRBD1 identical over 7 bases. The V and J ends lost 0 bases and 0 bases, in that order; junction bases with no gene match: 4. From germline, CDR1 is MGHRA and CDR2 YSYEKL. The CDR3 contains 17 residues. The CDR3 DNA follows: TGCGCCAGCAGCCAAGATAGGGACAGTGCGAACACCGGGGAGCTGTTTTTT. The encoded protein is CASSQDRDSANTGELFF.

CDR3 nucleotides: TGTGCCACCAAGGCAGGGGGAGCCAACTATGGCTACACCTTC. Translation: CATKAGGANYGYTF. The gene calls are TRBV24-1 and TRBJ1-2; 7 bases map to TRBD1. Unmatched junction bases numbered 7, after V lost 8 bases and J lost 2 bases. The length of the CDR3 is 14 residues. Germline V CDR1 and CDR2: KGHDR, SFDVKD.

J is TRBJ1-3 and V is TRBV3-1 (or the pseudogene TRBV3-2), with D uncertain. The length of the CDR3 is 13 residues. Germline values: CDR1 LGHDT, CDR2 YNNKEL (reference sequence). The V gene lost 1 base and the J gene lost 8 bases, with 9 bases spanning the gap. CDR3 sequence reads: CASSQVLRDTIYF. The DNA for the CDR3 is TGTGCCAGCAGCCAAGTTCTGAGGGACACCATATATTTT.

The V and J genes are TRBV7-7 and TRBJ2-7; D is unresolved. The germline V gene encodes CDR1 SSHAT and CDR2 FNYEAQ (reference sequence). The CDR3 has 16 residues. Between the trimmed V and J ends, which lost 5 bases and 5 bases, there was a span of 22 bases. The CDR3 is CASSPSPRVWSDEQYF. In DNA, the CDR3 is TGTGCCAGCAGCCCTTCGCCCCGGGTTTGGTCGGACGAGCAGTACTTC.

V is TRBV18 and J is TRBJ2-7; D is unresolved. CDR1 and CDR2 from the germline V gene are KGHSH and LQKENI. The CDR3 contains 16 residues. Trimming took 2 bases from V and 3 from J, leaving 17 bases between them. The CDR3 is CASSPAPRLVSYEQYF. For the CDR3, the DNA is TGTGCCAGCTCACCAGCCCCACGTCTAGTCAGCTACGAGCAGTACTTC.

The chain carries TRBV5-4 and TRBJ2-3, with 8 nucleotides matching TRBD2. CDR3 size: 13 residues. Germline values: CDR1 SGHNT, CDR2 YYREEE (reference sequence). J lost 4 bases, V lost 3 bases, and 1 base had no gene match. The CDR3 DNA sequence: TGTGCCAGCAGCTCGACTAGCGCAGATACGCAGTATTTT. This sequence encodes CASSSTSADTQYF.

The CDR3: CASSFQGRQPQHF. The CDR3 bases are TGTGCCAGCAGTTTCCAGGGTCGTCAGCCCCAGCATTTT. The chain uses TRBV27 and TRBJ1-5; D is perhaps TRBD1 (5 bases). Germline CDR1 reads MNHEY; CDR2 reads SMNVEV (reference sequence). This CDR3 contains 13 residues. V was pared by 3 bases and J by 6 bases, with 9 bases between.

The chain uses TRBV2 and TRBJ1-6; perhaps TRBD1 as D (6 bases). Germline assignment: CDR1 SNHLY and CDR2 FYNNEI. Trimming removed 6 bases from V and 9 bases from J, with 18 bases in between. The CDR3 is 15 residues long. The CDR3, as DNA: TGTGCCAGCAGGCCACAGGGTTTCTCCGGTTCACCCCTCCACTTT. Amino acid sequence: CASRPQGFSGSPLHF.

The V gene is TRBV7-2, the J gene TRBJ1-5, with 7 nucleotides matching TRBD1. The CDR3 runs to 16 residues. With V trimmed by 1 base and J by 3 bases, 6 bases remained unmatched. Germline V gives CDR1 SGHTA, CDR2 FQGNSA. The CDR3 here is CASSLEPTGVNQPQHF. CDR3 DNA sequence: TGTGCCAGCAGCTTAGAACCAACAGGGGTCAATCAGCCCCAGCATTTT. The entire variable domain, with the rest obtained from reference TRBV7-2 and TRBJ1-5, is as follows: GAGVSQSPSNKVTEKGKDVELRCDPISGHTALYWYRQSLGQGLEFLIYFQGNSAPDKSGLPSDRFSAERTGGSVSTLTIQRTQQEDSAVYLCASSLEPTGVNQPQHFGDGTRLSIL.

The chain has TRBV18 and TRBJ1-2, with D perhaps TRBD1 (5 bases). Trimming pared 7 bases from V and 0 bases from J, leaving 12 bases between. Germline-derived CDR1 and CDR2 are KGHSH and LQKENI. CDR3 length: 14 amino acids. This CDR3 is CASLQGEANYGYTF. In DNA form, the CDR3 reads TGTGCCAGCTTACAAGGGGAGGCTAACTATGGCTACACCTTC.

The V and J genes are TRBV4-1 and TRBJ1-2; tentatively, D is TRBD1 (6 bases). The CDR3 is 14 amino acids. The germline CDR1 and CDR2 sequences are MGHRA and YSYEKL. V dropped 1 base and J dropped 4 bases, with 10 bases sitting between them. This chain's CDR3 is CASSQVQGTYGYTF. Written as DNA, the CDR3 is TGCGCCAGCAGCCAAGTTCAGGGGACCTATGGCTACACCTTC.

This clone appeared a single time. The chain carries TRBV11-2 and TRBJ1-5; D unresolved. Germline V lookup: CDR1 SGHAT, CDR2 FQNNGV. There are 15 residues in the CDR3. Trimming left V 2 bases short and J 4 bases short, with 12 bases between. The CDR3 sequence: CASSLNLQPNQPQHF. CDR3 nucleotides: TGTGCCAGCAGCTTAAACCTACAGCCTAATCAGCCCCAGCATTTT.

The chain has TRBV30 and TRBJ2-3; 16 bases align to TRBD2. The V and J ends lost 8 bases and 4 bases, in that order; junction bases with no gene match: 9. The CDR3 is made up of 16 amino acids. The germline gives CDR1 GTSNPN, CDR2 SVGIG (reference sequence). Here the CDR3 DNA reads TGTGCCGCCCTCGGGACTAGCGGGAGGGAGGCAGATACGCAGTATTTT. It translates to CAALGTSGREADTQYF.

The CDR3 loop reads CASSMREFREPQHF. For the CDR3, the DNA is TGTGCCAGTAGTATGAGAGAGTTCAGGGAGCCCCAGCATTTT. This chain links TRBV19 with TRBJ1-5, with D possibly matching TRBD1 (5 bases). The CDR3 is 14 residues long. The V end lost 3 bases, the J end lost 8 bases, and 14 bases lay between the germline ends. In germline, CDR1 is LNHDA, CDR2 SQIVND (reference sequence).

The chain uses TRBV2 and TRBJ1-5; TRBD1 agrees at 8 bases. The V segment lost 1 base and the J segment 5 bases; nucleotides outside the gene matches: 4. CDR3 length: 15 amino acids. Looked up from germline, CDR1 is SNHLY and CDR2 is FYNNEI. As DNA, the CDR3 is TGTGCCAGCAGTGAAGAAGGACAGGGCTATCAGCCCCAGCATTTT. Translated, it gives CASSEEGQGYQPQHF. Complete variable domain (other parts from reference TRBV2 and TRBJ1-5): EPEVTQTPSHQVTQMGQEVILRCVPISNHLYFYWYRQILGQKVEFLVSFYNNEISEKSEIFDDQFSVERPDGSNFTLKIRSTKLEDSAMYFCASSEEGQGYQPQHFGDGTRLSIL.

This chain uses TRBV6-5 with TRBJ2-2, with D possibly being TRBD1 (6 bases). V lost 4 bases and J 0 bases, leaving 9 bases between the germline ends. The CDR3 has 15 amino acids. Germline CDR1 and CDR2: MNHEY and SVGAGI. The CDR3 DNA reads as TGTGCCAGCAGTTCGGGACAACCGAACACCGGGGAGCTGTTTTTT. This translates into CASSSGQPNTGELFF.

Here the CDR3 DNA reads TGTGCCAGCAGCCCATTATTTCAGACAGGATTTGGGTATGGCTACACCTTC. This sequence encodes CASSPLFQTGFGYGYTF. The chain carries TRBV2 and TRBJ1-2, with D possibly being TRBD1 (6 bases). CDR1 and CDR2 from the germline V gene are SNHLY and FYNNEI. The CDR3 is 17 residues long. Trimming shortened V by 6 bases and J by 5 bases, and 25 bases separated the two germline ends.

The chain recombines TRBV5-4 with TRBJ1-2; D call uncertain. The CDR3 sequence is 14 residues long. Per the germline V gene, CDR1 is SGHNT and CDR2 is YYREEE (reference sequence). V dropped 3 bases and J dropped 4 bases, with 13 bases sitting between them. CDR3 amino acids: CASSSSRGSYGYTF. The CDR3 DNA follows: TGTGCCAGCAGCTCCTCGCGAGGAAGCTATGGCTACACCTTC.

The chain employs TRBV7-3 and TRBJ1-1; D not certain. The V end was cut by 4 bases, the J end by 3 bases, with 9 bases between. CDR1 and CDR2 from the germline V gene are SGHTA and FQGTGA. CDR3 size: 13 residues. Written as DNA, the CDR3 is TGTGCCAGCAGCTGCTATTCTTACACTGAAGCTTTCTTT. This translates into CASSCYSYTEAFF.

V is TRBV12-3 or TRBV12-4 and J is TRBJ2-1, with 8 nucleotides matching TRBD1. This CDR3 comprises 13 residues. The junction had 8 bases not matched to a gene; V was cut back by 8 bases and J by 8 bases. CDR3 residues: CASLVDRADEQFF. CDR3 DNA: TGTGCCAGCCTCGTGGACAGGGCAGATGAGCAGTTCTTC.

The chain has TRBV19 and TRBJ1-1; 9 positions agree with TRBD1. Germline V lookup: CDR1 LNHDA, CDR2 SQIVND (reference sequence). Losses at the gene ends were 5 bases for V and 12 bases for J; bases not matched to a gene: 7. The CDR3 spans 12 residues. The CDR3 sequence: CASSSRTGETFF. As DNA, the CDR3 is TGTGCCAGTAGTTCCCGGACAGGGGAAACTTTCTTT. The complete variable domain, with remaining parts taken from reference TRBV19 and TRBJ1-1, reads DGGITQSPKYLFRKEGQNVTLSCEQNLNHDAMYWYRQDPGQGLRLIYYSQIVNDFQKGDIAEGYSVSREKKESFPLTVTSAQKNPTAFYLCASSSRTGETFFGQGTRLTVV.

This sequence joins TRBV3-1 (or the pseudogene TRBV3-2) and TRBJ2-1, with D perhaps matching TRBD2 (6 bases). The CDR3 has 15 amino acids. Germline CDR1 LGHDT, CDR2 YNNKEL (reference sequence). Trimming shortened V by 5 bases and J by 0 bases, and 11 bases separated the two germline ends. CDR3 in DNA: TGTGCCAGCAGCGTCCGGGACTTCTCCTACAATGAGCAGTTCTTC. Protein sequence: CASSVRDFSYNEQFF.

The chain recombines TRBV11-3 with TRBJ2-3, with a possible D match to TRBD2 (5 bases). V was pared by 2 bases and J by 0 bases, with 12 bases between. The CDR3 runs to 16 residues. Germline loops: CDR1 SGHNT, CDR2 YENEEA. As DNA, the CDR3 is TGTGCCAGCAGCTTATCGACTACCCTAAGCACAGATACGCAGTATTTT. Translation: CASSLSTTLSTDTQYF.

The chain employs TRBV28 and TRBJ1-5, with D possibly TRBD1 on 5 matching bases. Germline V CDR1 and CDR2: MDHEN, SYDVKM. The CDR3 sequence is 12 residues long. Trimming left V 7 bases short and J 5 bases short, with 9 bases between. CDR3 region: CASTRDYQPQHF. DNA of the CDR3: TGTGCCAGCACCAGGGATTATCAGCCCCAGCATTTT.